These 15 T cell receptor beta chains were all obtained from the same sample, sequenced in a study of beta chain features in type 1 diabetes. These receptors have no known antigen. Expressed TCRB transcripts were sequenced after all isolated RNA was converted to cDNA. Only in-frame clones appear in the TCRdb table, and some are missing; sequencing was by immunoSEQ multiplex PCR. Here the sample spans 140,000 or so clones, about an eighth being singletons. Study results and limitations: Moderate yet significant TCRB CDR3 shortening was seen in Type 1 diabetes patients in all four CD4+ subsets.

Sequenced input: central memory CD4+ T cells from blood. These receptors originate from a young man with type 1 diabetes.

The J gene is TRBJ2-1, the V gene TRBV7-2, with D hard to call. The V gene's germline CDR1 is SGHTA and CDR2 FQGNSA. V lost 1 base to trimming and J lost 2 bases, with 9 bases between them. The CDR3 loop spans 15 amino acids. The CDR3 loop is CASSLGQYTYNEQFF. CDR3 nucleotides: TGTGCCAGCAGCTTAGGCCAGTACACCTACAATGAGCAGTTCTTC.

J is TRBJ1-3 and V is TRBV2; perhaps TRBD1 as D (6 bases). Germline V lookup: CDR1 SNHLY, CDR2 FYNNEI. The CDR3 sequence is 15 residues long. V lost 0 bases and J 2 bases, leaving 8 bases between the germline ends. CDR3 nucleotide sequence: TGTGCCAGCAGTGAAGCCCCAGGGGCTGGAAACACCATATATTTT. Amino acids: CASSEAPGAGNTIYF.

This clone was picked up a small number of times. This chain joins TRBV5-1 and TRBJ2-7; D might be TRBD1 (5 bases). Germline-derived CDR1 and CDR2 are SGHRS and YFSETQ. There are 15 residues in the CDR3. Trimming took 0 bases from V and 2 from J, leaving 12 bases between them. CDR3 residues: CASSLGQGETYEQYF. The CDR3 DNA reads TGCGCCAGCAGCTTGGGCCAGGGCGAAACCTACGAGCAGTACTTC.

The V gene is TRBV29-1, the J gene TRBJ2-5; 7 bases match TRBD1. Germline V lookup: CDR1 SQVTM, CDR2 ANQGSEA. The CDR3 spans 12 residues. V dropped 8 bases and J dropped 2; count of bases not matched to a gene: 5. The CDR3: CSTRQGQETQYF. Here the CDR3 DNA reads TGCAGCACTCGACAGGGACAAGAGACCCAGTACTTC.

The chain has TRBV4-1 and TRBJ2-3; TRBD2 matches 8 bases. CDR1 MGHRA and CDR2 YSYEKL come from the germline V gene. This CDR3 comprises 17 residues. Losses at the gene ends were 4 bases for V and 6 bases for J; bases not matched to a gene: 15. The CDR3 DNA is TGCGCCAGCAGCCTGTCCTTGACTAGCGACGTCCGGGATACGCAGTATTTT. Translation gives CASSLSLTSDVRDTQYF.

This chain joins TRBV18 and TRBJ1-2; 8 nucleotides match TRBD1. With 6 bases clipped from V and 2 bases from J, the junction kept 5 bases outside the gene matches. This CDR3 is built from 14 residues. Per the germline V gene, CDR1 is KGHSH and CDR2 is LQKENI. The CDR3 nucleotides read TGTGCCAGCTCCCTAGGGACAGGAAACTATGGCTACACCTTC. Translating gives CASSLGTGNYGYTF.

The chain combines TRBV14 with TRBJ2-7; 7 bases map to TRBD1. Germline trimming cut 4 bases from V and 6 bases from J; bases unmatched to any gene: 12. CDR1 is SGHDN and CDR2 is FVKESK in the germline V gene. The CDR3 runs 15 residues. The CDR3: CASSLQRTGAIEQYF. The CDR3, as DNA: TGTGCCAGCAGCCTTCAGAGGACAGGAGCCATCGAGCAGTACTTC.

This clone was counted only a few times. The V and J genes are TRBV5-1 and TRBJ2-2; a weak D match, TRBD2 (6 bases). V lost 2 bases to trimming and J lost 6 bases, with 11 bases between them. Germline CDR1 and CDR2: SGHRS and YFSETQ. The CDR3 has 14 amino acids. The CDR3 spells CASSFGREAGELFF. CDR3 nucleotides: TGCGCCAGCAGCTTCGGCAGGGAGGCCGGGGAGCTGTTTTTT.

In this sample, this clone turned up a few times. The chain carries TRBV18 and TRBJ2-7, with 8 bases lining up with TRBD1. There are 16 residues in the CDR3. CDR1 KGHSH and CDR2 LQKENI come from the germline V gene. J lost 0 bases, V lost 2 bases, and 6 bases had no gene match. CDR3 DNA: TGTGCCAGCTCACCAGGGAAGGACAGGGTCTCCTACGAGCAGTACTTC. It translates to CASSPGKDRVSYEQYF.

This clone was counted between two and nine times. The chain employs TRBV5-1 and TRBJ1-2, with D unclear. CDR1 is SGHRS and CDR2 is YFSETQ in the germline V gene. Trimming took 4 bases from V and 2 from J, leaving 18 bases between them. The CDR3 has 16 residues. The CDR3 DNA sequence: TGCGCCAGCAGCCTTGGGTCGGGTCCAATCAACTATGGCTACACCTTC. Translating gives CASSLGSGPINYGYTF.

The chain couples TRBV9 to TRBJ1-6, with 12 bases lining up with TRBD1. The junction had 6 bases not matched to a gene; V was cut back by 4 bases and J by 4 bases. The germline V gene encodes CDR1 SGDLS and CDR2 YYNGEE. There are 17 residues in the CDR3. The CDR3 DNA reads TGTGCCAGCAGCCACCCGGGACAGGGGGCTTATAATTCACCCCTCCACTTT. Encoded protein: CASSHPGQGAYNSPLHF.

This rearrangement joins TRBV29-1 to TRBJ1-4; D gene ambiguous. Germline V gene lookup returns CDR1 SQVTM and CDR2 ANQGSEA. V shed 6 bases and J shed 7 bases, with 12 bases lying between them. The CDR3 is 12 residues long. In nucleotides, the CDR3 is TGCAGCGTGTTAGGGTTCGGTGAAAAACTGTTTTTT. It encodes CSVLGFGEKLFF.

The V call is TRBV9, the J call TRBJ1-5; D is ambiguous. This CDR3 has 15 amino acids. Trimming took off 4 bases at V and 0 bases at J, with 11 bases between the two ends. The V gene's germline CDR1 is SGDLS and CDR2 YYNGEE. The CDR3 reads CASSPGRTSNQPQHF. CDR3 bases: TGTGCCAGCAGCCCCGGGAGAACTAGCAATCAGCCCCAGCATTTT.

The chain combines TRBV27 with TRBJ2-3; TRBD2 aligns across 13 bases. The trim removed 5 bases at V and 1 base at J, leaving 6 bases unmatched. There are 17 residues in the CDR3. Germline V gives CDR1 MNHEY, CDR2 SMNVEV (reference sequence). This chain's CDR3 is CASSIKGLAGRTDTQYF. For the CDR3, the DNA is TGTGCCAGCAGTATTAAGGGACTAGCGGGGCGCACAGATACGCAGTATTTT.

This clone was seen a few times. The CDR3 DNA reads TGTGCCAGCAGCGTGGGACCGCAAGAGACCCAGTACTTC. Translating gives CASSVGPQETQYF. This chain connects TRBV9 to TRBJ2-5; TRBD1 or TRBD2 may be the D gene (5 bases each). CDR3 length: 13 amino acids. The V end lost 2 bases, the J end lost 2 bases, and 7 bases lay between the germline ends. Germline V gene data show CDR1 as SGDLS and CDR2 as YYNGEE.